Shown below are 14 T cell receptor beta chains from a single sample sequenced in a study of blood T cell repertoires in COVID-19. Sequencing was performed with immunoSEQ multiplex PCR; in TCRdb, only in-frame clones are kept and a portion is missing. The sample has over 90,000 clones, 81% seen once. The source material was peripheral blood. All receptors derive from a man older than 75 with COVID-19, enrolled during active disease.

V is TRBV4-2 and J is TRBJ2-7; 7 nucleotides line up with TRBD2. Germline V gives CDR1 LGHNA, CDR2 YNFKEQ. With 2 bases clipped from V and 2 bases from J, the junction kept 15 bases outside the gene matches. This CDR3 spans 18 amino acids. The CDR3 is CASSQNLQSGGSPYEQYF. The CDR3 DNA sequence: TGTGCCAGCAGCCAAAACCTGCAGAGCGGCGGGAGTCCCTACGAGCAGTACTTC.

This chain uses TRBV27 with TRBJ1-1; D is perhaps TRBD1 (6 bases). CDR1 is MNHEY, CDR2 SMNVEV, per germline (reference sequence). The CDR3 spans 13 residues. V gave up 5 bases and J gave up 3 bases, with 10 bases separating them. The CDR3 nucleotides are TGTGCCAGCAGTGTAACAGGGTACACTGAAGCTTTCTTT. Residues: CASSVTGYTEAFF.

In its sample, this clone was seen once. The chain is built from TRBV7-2 and TRBJ1-5, with 9 bases lining up with TRBD1. V gave up 4 bases and J gave up 1 base; unmatched junction bases: 8. Per the germline V gene, CDR1 is SGHTA and CDR2 is FQGNSA. This CDR3 has 17 amino acids. The CDR3 region is CASSSHTGGRSNQPQHF. CDR3 bases: TGTGCCAGCAGCTCCCATACAGGGGGCAGGAGCAATCAGCCCCAGCATTTT.

This chain connects TRBV3-1 (or the pseudogene TRBV3-2) to TRBJ1-1; 12 nucleotides align to TRBD1. V gave up 3 bases and J gave up 3 bases; unmatched junction bases: 2. This CDR3 comprises 15 residues. CDR1 and CDR2 from the germline V gene are LGHDT and YNNKEL (reference sequence). CDR3 sequence reads: CASSQRDRGHTEAFF. CDR3 sequence (DNA): TGTGCCAGCAGCCAGAGGGACAGGGGGCACACTGAAGCTTTCTTT.

The CDR3 DNA reads TGCAGCGTTTGGGGGGGCGCCCGTGGCTACACCTTC. Its translation: CSVWGGARGYTF. The chain uses TRBV29-1 and TRBJ1-2, with a possible D match to TRBD1 (6 bases). Trimming shortened V by 5 bases and J by 7 bases, and 14 bases separated the two germline ends. The CDR3 has 12 amino acids. Germline V lookup: CDR1 SQVTM, CDR2 ANQGSEA.

The chain carries TRBV7-8 and TRBJ2-7; D is uncertain. The CDR3 length is 16 residues. Per the germline V gene, CDR1 is SGHVS and CDR2 is FQNEAQ. Trimming took off 5 bases at V and 3 bases at J, with 20 bases between the two ends. The chain's CDR3 is CASSRTLQSRFYEQYF. As DNA, the CDR3 is TGTGCCAGCAGCCGAACTCTGCAATCGAGGTTCTACGAGCAGTACTTC.

Here the CDR3 reads CASSIFAGTGNEKLFF. In nucleotides, the CDR3 is TGTGCCAGTAGTATTTTTGCCGGGACAGGGAATGAAAAACTGTTTTTT. This sequence joins TRBV19 and TRBJ1-4; 9 positions match TRBD1. The CDR3 length is 16 residues. Germline V lookup: CDR1 LNHDA, CDR2 SQIVND (reference sequence). After removal of 3 bases from V and 5 bases from J, the junction contained 7 bases not matched to a gene.

This rearrangement joins TRBV27 to TRBJ1-6; D not resolved. The CDR3 totals 13 residues. Germline V lookup: CDR1 MNHEY, CDR2 SMNVEV (reference sequence). V was pared by 4 bases and J by 6 bases, with 7 bases between. CDR3: CASSSRVNSPLHF. The CDR3 region has the DNA TGTGCCAGCAGTTCCCGGGTTAATTCACCCCTCCACTTT.

The genes are TRBV29-1 and TRBJ2-1, with 8 bases fitting TRBD2. V shed 7 bases and J 4 bases; nucleotides not matched to a gene: 6. CDR1 is SQVTM and CDR2 is ANQGSEA in the germline V gene. This CDR3 spans 13 amino acids. CDR3 in DNA: TGCAGCGCGAGCGGGAGCCAATACAATGAGCAGTTCTTC. This encodes CSASGSQYNEQFF.

This clone was detected only a few times. This chain joins TRBV6-6 and TRBJ1-1; D remains unclear. V was clipped by 4 bases and J by 4 bases, with 7 bases between them. This CDR3 is 12 amino acids long. The germline V gene encodes CDR1 MNHNY and CDR2 SVGAGI (reference sequence). CDR3 DNA sequence: TGTGCCAGCAGTTCCCCCGTCACTGAAGCTTTCTTT. Translation gives CASSSPVTEAFF.

This rearrangement joins TRBV14 to TRBJ1-6; no firm D call. The CDR3 totals 13 residues. CDR1 SGHDN and CDR2 FVKESK come from the germline V gene. Trimming removed 3 bases from V and 11 bases from J, with 11 bases in between. The CDR3 coding sequence is TGTGCCAGCAGCCAGGCATTCGGGGCACCCCTCCACTTT. This translates into CASSQAFGAPLHF. Drawing the rest from reference TRBV14 and TRBJ1-6, the complete variable domain is EAGVTQFPSHSVIEKGQTVTLRCDPISGHDNLYWYRRVMGKEIKFLLHFVKESKQDESGMPNNRFLAERTGGTYSTLKVQPAELEDSGVYFCASSQAFGAPLHFGNGTRLTVT.

In nucleotides, the CDR3 is TGTGTCAGAAGCTCCGAACCGGGACAGGGGAATGAGCAGTTCTTC. It encodes CVRSSEPGQGNEQFF. The chain combines TRBV7-5 with TRBJ2-1; the D call TRBD1 from the table was never checked on the DNA. TRBV7-5 is recorded as a pseudogene. The CDR3 length is 15 residues.

The genes are TRBV28 and TRBJ2-2; D might be TRBD2 (6 bases). The V and J ends lost 5 bases and 7 bases respectively, with 23 bases between them. CDR1 MDHEN and CDR2 SYDVKM come from the germline V gene. The CDR3 is 17 amino acids. The CDR3 DNA reads as TGTGCCAGCAGTCCCCCGCCGACTGGGACTGGGGTCGGGGAGCTGTTTTTT. Residues: CASSPPPTGTGVGELFF.

This clone came up once. The V gene is TRBV5-5, the J gene TRBJ1-5, with unresolved D. The germline V and J ends were trimmed by 0 bases and 3 bases, with 7 bases remaining between them. The CDR3 consists of 14 residues. Looked up from germline, CDR1 is SGHKS and CDR2 is YYEKEE (reference sequence). The CDR3 loop reads CASSLGRINQPQHF. The CDR3 DNA reads TGTGCCAGCAGCTTGGGGCGGATCAATCAGCCCCAGCATTTT.